This T cell receptor beta chain was retrieved from a study of shared clonotypes between healthy human individuals. Details on this clone: Its antigen remains unidentified.

Positively selected for CCR7, the CD45RO-negative cells used as naive CD8 cells excluded terminally differentiated effector memory CD45RA+ cells. The assay was run at deep level. The protocol was immunoSEQ multiplex PCR, while the TCRdb copy is restricted to in-frame clones and leaves out a portion. The sample carries about 2 million clones, approximately 94% recorded once. Study-level points and caveats: The expectation was that sequencing depth would affect clonotype sharing among donors.

V gave up 4 bases and J gave up 6 bases; unmatched junction bases: 9. Germline-derived CDR1 and CDR2 are MGHRA and YSYEKL. This CDR3 spans 17 amino acids. The gene calls are TRBV4-1 and TRBJ1-4; 12 bases map to TRBD1. The receptor was derived from a man younger than 30 in good health. The material sequenced was naive CD8+ T cells sorted from blood. DNA for the CDR3: TGCGCCAGCAGCCCCGGGACAGGGGGCGCGTGGGATGAAAAACTGTTTTTT. It translates to CASSPGTGGAWDEKLFF.